These 20 T cell receptor beta chains share one sample of origin, sequenced in a study of follicular helper T cells after annual influenza vaccination. Time point reported: 2015-2016 season, pre-vaccination. Profiled with immunoSEQ multiplex PCR; TCRdb holds only in-frame clones, not every one. This sample yields 650 to 850 clones, of which about three quarters are seen a single time; around 3.9% belongs to the top ten. This specimen was CXCR5+ CD38+ circulating T follicular helper cells from blood, taken on the day of influenza vaccination. As to subset: circulating Tfh, non-naive CD4+CXCR5+PD-1+ (ICOS+CD38+ or ICOS-CD38-). The receptors were sampled from an adult who received the influenza vaccine.

The chain combines TRBV4-2 with TRBJ1-2, with 8 bases matching TRBD1. The CDR3 runs 15 residues. The germline CDR1 and CDR2 sequences are LGHNA and YNFKEQ. Losses at the gene ends were 3 bases for V and 6 bases for J; bases not matched to a gene: 9. The CDR3 spells CASSHTTGAEDGYTF. DNA for the CDR3: TGTGCCAGCAGCCATACGACAGGGGCGGAAGATGGCTACACCTTC.

This clone appeared a few times. This chain links TRBV2 with TRBJ1-6, with D tentatively TRBD1 (6 bases). There are 13 residues in the CDR3. The germline V gene encodes CDR1 SNHLY and CDR2 FYNNEI. V dropped 6 bases and J dropped 7 bases, with 10 bases sitting between them. The CDR3 reads CASRTDSNSPLHF. The DNA for the CDR3 is TGTGCCAGCAGAACGGACAGCAATTCACCCCTCCACTTT.

The chain carries TRBV7-6 and TRBJ1-6; D not certain. V was cut by 4 bases and J by 0 bases, with 4 bases left in between. Germline V gives CDR1 SGHVS, CDR2 FNYEAQ. The length of the CDR3 is 14 residues. For the CDR3, the DNA is TGTGCCAGCAGCTCTAGCTCCTATAATTCACCCCTCCACTTT. It codes for CASSSSSYNSPLHF.

The chain has TRBV18 and TRBJ1-1; D might be TRBD1 (5 bases). The CDR3 covers 16 residues. Germline V CDR1 and CDR2: KGHSH, LQKENI. The V and J ends lost 0 bases and 3 bases respectively, with 14 bases between them. The chain's CDR3 is CASSPPERGGYTEAFF. The CDR3 coding sequence is TGTGCCAGCTCACCACCTGAAAGGGGAGGATACACTGAAGCTTTCTTT.

The J gene is TRBJ1-1, the V gene TRBV6-5, with 9 bases aligning to TRBD1. Germline V gene lookup returns CDR1 MNHEY and CDR2 SVGAGI. The V and J ends lost 6 bases and 3 bases, in that order; junction bases with no gene match: 5. The CDR3 totals 14 residues. The CDR3: CASRRQGEHTEAFF. CDR3 bases: TGTGCCAGCAGAAGACAGGGGGAGCACACTGAAGCTTTCTTT.

The rearrangement joins TRBV4-2 to TRBJ2-2; D is unresolved. The V gene's germline CDR1 is LGHNA and CDR2 YNFKEQ. The germline V and J ends were trimmed by 0 bases and 1 base, with 9 bases remaining between them. The CDR3 totals 16 residues. The CDR3 region is CASSQDGNQNTGELFF. CDR3 nucleotides: TGTGCCAGCAGCCAAGATGGGAATCAGAACACCGGGGAGCTGTTTTTT.

This clone occurred a few times. The chain's CDR3 is CASSERGYGYTF. The DNA of the CDR3 is TGCGCCAGCAGTGAGAGGGGCTATGGCTACACCTTC. The rearrangement joins TRBV10-2 to TRBJ1-2; maybe TRBD1 (5 bases). The CDR3 is made up of 12 amino acids. Germline V lookup: CDR1 WSHSY, CDR2 SAAADI. Trimming took off 2 bases at V and 4 bases at J, with 5 bases between the two ends.

The rearrangement joins TRBV30 to TRBJ1-3; D is perhaps TRBD1 (6 bases). Germline V lookup: CDR1 GTSNPN, CDR2 SVGIG (reference sequence). The CDR3 is 14 residues long. Trimming stripped 3 bases from V and 7 bases from J, with 16 bases between. The chain's CDR3 is CAWRGRGGRNTIYF. The DNA for the CDR3 is TGTGCCTGGAGAGGCAGGGGCGGGAGGAACACCATATATTTT.

V usage is TRBV5-6 and J usage is TRBJ1-5; 9 nucleotides agree with TRBD1. The CDR3 is 16 residues long. Germline V gives CDR1 SGHDT, CDR2 YYEEEE. The junction had 6 bases not matched to a gene; V was cut back by 3 bases and J by 2 bases. The CDR3 nucleotides read TGTGCCAGCAGCTCCGGGACAGGGAGTCGCAATCAGCCCCAGCATTTT. Its translation is CASSSGTGSRNQPQHF. Looking up the rest from reference TRBV5-6 and TRBJ1-5 gives the full variable domain: DAGVTQSPTHLIKTRGQQVTLRCSPKSGHDTVSWYQQALGQGPQFIFQYYEEEERQRGNFPDRFSGHQFPNYSSELNVNALLLGDSALYLCASSSGTGSRNQPQHFGDGTRLSIL.

The chain combines TRBV2 with TRBJ1-2, with D perhaps matching TRBD1 (6 bases). This CDR3 comprises 15 residues. Trimming left V 0 bases short and J 8 bases short, with 16 bases between. CDR1 is SNHLY and CDR2 is FYNNEI in the germline V gene. The chain's CDR3 is CASSEAGMAGAGYTF. CDR3 coding DNA: TGTGCCAGCAGTGAAGCGGGTATGGCAGGGGCCGGCTACACCTTC.

The chain has TRBV9 and TRBJ2-3, with TRBD2 matching over 11 bases. Trimming removed 3 bases from V and 3 bases from J; junction bases left unmatched: 9. Germline CDR1 is SGDLS and CDR2 is YYNGEE. The CDR3 consists of 17 residues. The CDR3 coding sequence is TGTGCCAGCAGCGCGGTAGCGGGGGGGTCTATAACAGATACGCAGTATTTT. Protein: CASSAVAGGSITDTQYF.

The CDR3 coding sequence is TGTGCCAGCAGCTTAGTTGGAGCTAGCGGGGGCGTCAGGACCCAGTACTTC. Translation: CASSLVGASGGVRTQYF. The rearrangement links TRBV7-2 to TRBJ2-5; 10 bases are shared with TRBD2. V trimming: 1 base; J trimming: 7 bases; junction bases outside the gene matches: 12. Germline CDR1 SGHTA, CDR2 FQGNSA. This CDR3 is built from 17 residues.

The CDR3 loop reads CASSAGSGGRSGRKTYGYTF. The CDR3 bases are TGTGCCAGCAGTGCAGGATCAGGTGGGAGAAGTGGGAGAAAGACCTATGGCTACACCTTC. J is TRBJ1-2 and V is TRBV6-1; D remains unclear. Germline V gene lookup returns CDR1 MNHNS and CDR2 SASEGT. This CDR3 has 20 amino acids. The V end was cut by 4 bases, the J end by 4 bases, with 31 bases between.

This sequence joins TRBV29-1 and TRBJ1-1, with 8 bases fitting TRBD1. CDR1 SQVTM and CDR2 ANQGSEA come from the germline V gene. Trimming took 3 bases from V and 6 from J; bases not matched to a gene: 0. This CDR3 region has 11 residues. The CDR3 DNA reads TGCAGCGTTGAGGACAGGGCTGAAGCTTTCTTT. Protein: CSVEDRAEAFF.

This clone has a handful of counts. In DNA, the CDR3 is TGTGCCAGTAGCCTCAAGGGGATTCAGGGCACCGGGGAGCTGTTTTTT. Its protein is CASSLKGIQGTGELFF. The J gene is TRBJ2-2, the V gene TRBV19; D might be TRBD1 (5 bases). CDR3 size: 16 residues. Trimming left V 6 bases short and J 4 bases short, with 18 bases between. Looked up from germline, CDR1 is LNHDA and CDR2 is SQIVND (reference sequence).

CDR3 coding DNA: TGCAGCGTTCGACCCCAGCGGCCTGGGGGGAACACTGAAGCTTTCTTT. Residues: CSVRPQRPGGNTEAFF. The gene calls are TRBV29-1 and TRBJ1-1; a weak D match, TRBD1 (5 bases). Trimming shortened V by 5 bases and J by 1 base, and 20 bases separated the two germline ends. The CDR3 has 16 amino acids. CDR1 and CDR2 (germline): SQVTM, ANQGSEA.

The chain employs TRBV7-8 and TRBJ1-6; D is perhaps TRBD1 (5 bases). The germline V and J ends were trimmed by 6 bases and 10 bases, with 25 bases remaining between them. The CDR3 has 17 residues. Germline-derived CDR1 and CDR2 are SGHVS and FQNEAQ. The CDR3 sequence: CASRGGTATKGPSPLHF. The CDR3 DNA reads as TGTGCCAGCAGGGGAGGGACCGCCACGAAAGGACCGTCACCCCTCCACTTT.

This clone has a handful of counts. This chain connects TRBV30 to TRBJ1-2, with D perhaps matching TRBD1 (5 bases). The germline V gene encodes CDR1 GTSNPN and CDR2 SVGIG (reference sequence). The CDR3 has 12 amino acids. V lost 0 bases and J lost 8, with 10 bases in between. In DNA, the CDR3 is TGTGCCTGGAGTGTCCAGGGAGGCGGCTACACCTTC. Translating it yields CAWSVQGGGYTF.

In this sample, this clone turned up once. V and J are TRBV30 and TRBJ2-3, with 7 bases aligning to TRBD1. CDR1 is GTSNPN and CDR2 is SVGIG in the germline V gene (reference sequence). V lost 0 bases, J lost 6 bases, and 9 bases stayed unmatched. This CDR3 is built from 15 residues. The chain's CDR3 is CAWSVGQVDRDTQYF. CDR3 DNA sequence: TGTGCCTGGAGTGTAGGACAGGTCGACCGTGATACGCAGTATTTT.

The chain combines TRBV6-1 with TRBJ1-5; D perhaps matches TRBD1 (6 bases). Between the trimmed V and J ends, which lost 3 bases and 6 bases, there was a span of 12 bases. Germline V CDR1 and CDR2: MNHNS, SASEGT. There are 14 residues in the CDR3. This chain's CDR3 is CASSDSGGGQPQHF. The DNA of the CDR3 is TGTGCCAGCAGTGATTCCGGGGGCGGTCAGCCCCAGCATTTT.